This TCR beta chain was observed in a study of control samples from healthy donors and cancer patients (dated by TCRdb to between 2020 and 2021). V was cut back by 4 bases and J by 6 bases, leaving a gap of 11 bases between them. The germline V gene gives CDR1 as SGHDT and CDR2 as YYEEEE. From cysteine to phenylalanine, the CDR3 is 14 amino acids long. Solely the CDR3 DNA is kept, with 42 bases framed from the first base. The library was prepared using the immunoSEQ multiplex PCR assay. Drawn from immuneACCESS, this table holds only the in-frame rearrangements with V and J called that TCRdb kept. Clones are partly lost; checked studies trace under half to an unresolved V gene and leave the rest unexplained. The table for this sample lists roughly 200,000 clones; about 90% of them were counted only once. Together, the top ten hold 1.8% of the sample. Concerning this clone itself: Its antigen is still unknown. No base quality information exists; no much larger clone differs at one position.

The receptor was derived from a man aged 30 to 39 in good health. The sequenced sample consisted of blood. The rearranged segments are TRBV5-6 and TRBJ1-6, with no reliable assignment of the D segment. The nucleotides read TGTGCCAGCAGCCCCGCGGGATTTAATTCACCCCTCCACTTT. Translated, it reads CASSPAGFNSPLHF.